This TCR beta chain was identified during a study of blood T cell repertoires in COVID-19. Trimming removed 5 bases from V and 7 bases from J; junction bases left unmatched: 3. This CDR3 contains 12 residues. Germline lookup yields CDR1 SEHNR and CDR2 FQNEAQ (reference sequence). Original processing methods: Estimated nucleated cell counts came from reference gene primer amplification. Profiled with immunoSEQ multiplex PCR; TCRdb holds only in-frame clones, not every one. The V and J calls and clone size are taken from that table; D and trimming were inferred from the DNA. Of fewer than 350,000 clones in the sample, 75% to 85% were seen once.

The sequence derives from a human donor in a cohort sampled during active COVID-19. The genes are TRBV7-9 and TRBJ1-1; TRBD1 matches 8 bases. Sequencing used peripheral blood. The CDR3 region has the DNA TGTGCCAGCAGCCGTGGACAGGGTGAAGCTTTCTTT. As protein: CASSRGQGEAFF.